The TCR beta chain described here comes from a study of T-cell memory formation after mild COVID-19 (dated by TCRdb to the early 2020s). About the study as a whole: TCR sequence clusters from the two donors were largely donor specific. T-cell clones expanding and contracting after mild COVID-19 in a couple of donors were tracked by longitudinal TCRalpha and TCRbeta repertoire sequencing. Two young, previously healthy adult volunteers made up the cohort, one male and one female.

The germline V gene (reference sequence) gives CDR1 as SEHNR and CDR2 as FQNEAQ. There are 16 amino acids in the CDR3, from cysteine to phenylalanine inclusive. CDR3 DNA is the only sequence kept; it has 48 bases, read in frame from the first base. A distance of 12 bases separates the germline ends of V and J, which lose 2 bases and 1 base respectively. Ficoll-Paque density gradient centrifugation was used to isolate PBMCs. Sequencing used an Illumina NovaSeq 6000. TCRalpha and TCRbeta cDNA libraries were built by 5'RACE with constant-segment primers, adding sample barcodes and unique molecular identifiers. Trizol reagent was used to extract RNA from every sample. Library amplification was performed in two PCR steps, and a second sample barcode and Illumina TruSeq adapters were introduced in the second step. Libraries were sequenced on an Illumina NovaSeq with 2 x 150 bp paired-end reads. Per the original workflow: With migec v1.2.7, reads were demultiplexed and then collapsed into UMI-guided consensus sequences. With mixcr v2.1.11, UMI consensuses were aligned to TRA and TRB V and J templates and assembled into clonotypes. Expanded or contracted clonotypes were those called significant by both edgeR and NoisET, with noise models trained on biological replicates. For edgeR calls, the thresholds were a false discovery rate-adjusted p below 0.01 and a log2 fold-change of 1. As an exploratory analysis of dynamics, max-normalized trajectories of the 1000 most abundant clonotypes were examined with PCA combined with hierarchical clustering. Separately sequenced CD4+ and CD8+ repertoires were used to assign the CD4 or CD8 phenotype of responding clones. TCRdb reprocessing: public reads trimmed at Q25 with fastp, clones called with MiXCR, in-frame beta chains kept. Rows are unified per CDR3 protein, each entry keeping the most common DNA and genes. TCRdb, not the authors, supplied the V and J calls. Here the sample has roughly 350,000 distinct CDR3 sequences; around a fifth occur a single time. Under 15% of the sample is in the top ten clones.

Only a few counts were recorded for this clonotype. The antigen this receptor binds is unknown. Within one base of it there is no much larger clone, and no base qualities were kept. Broader findings and caveats from the paper: Only a couple of mild cases were covered by the study, and larger cohorts that include severe cases with pre-infection samples were considered necessary. SARS-CoV-2 specificity was not confirmed for the second-wave clones peaking on day 37. From day 15 to 85, contracting clones showed balanced CD4/CD8 phenotypes, whereas a second wave of clones that expanded from day 15 to 37 leaned towards CD4+. Contracting CD4+ clones were found mainly in CM and EM memory subsets, while CD8+ clones were enriched in EMRA. The detection of some responding clones in pre-infection memory suggests that pre-existing cross-reactive memory T cells joined the SARS-CoV-2 response.

The TCR was taken from an adult woman who had mild COVID-19 (a few samples of this study predate the infection). The sample titles of this study are shuffled in the database, so cell type and time point are left out; the donor was told from shared clones. Material: PBMCs or a T cell subset sorted from them (not recorded which). The rearrangement combines TRBV7-9 with TRBJ2-1, with the D gene not clear enough to name. The CDR3 has the sequence CASSLPDSRSYNEQFF. Here is the DNA: TGTGCCAGCAGCTTACCGGATTCCCGATCCTACAATGAGCAGTTCTTC.